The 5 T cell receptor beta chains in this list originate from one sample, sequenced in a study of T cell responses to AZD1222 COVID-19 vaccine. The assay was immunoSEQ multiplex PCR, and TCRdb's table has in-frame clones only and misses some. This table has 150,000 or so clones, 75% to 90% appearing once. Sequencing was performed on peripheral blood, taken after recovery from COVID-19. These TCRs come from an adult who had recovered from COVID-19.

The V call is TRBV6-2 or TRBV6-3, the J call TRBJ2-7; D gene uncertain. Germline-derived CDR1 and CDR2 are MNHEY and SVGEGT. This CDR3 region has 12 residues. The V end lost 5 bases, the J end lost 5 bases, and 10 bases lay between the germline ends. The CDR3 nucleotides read TGTGCCAGCAGTCTAGTAGGCCACGAGCAGTACTTC. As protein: CASSLVGHEQYF.

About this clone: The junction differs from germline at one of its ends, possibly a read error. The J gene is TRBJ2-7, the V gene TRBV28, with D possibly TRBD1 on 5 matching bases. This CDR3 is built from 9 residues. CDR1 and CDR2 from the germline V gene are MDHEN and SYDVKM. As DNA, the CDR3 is TGTGCCAGTGGAAGGGGCAGGGACTTC. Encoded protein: CASGRGRDF.

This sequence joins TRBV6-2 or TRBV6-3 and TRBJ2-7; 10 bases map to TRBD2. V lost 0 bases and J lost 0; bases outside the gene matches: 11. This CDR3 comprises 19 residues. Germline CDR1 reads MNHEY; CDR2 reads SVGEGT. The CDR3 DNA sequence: TGTGCCAGCAGTTACTCAGGCCTAGCGGGGGTCCGGAGCTCCTACGAGCAGTACTTC. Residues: CASSYSGLAGVRSSYEQYF.

CDR3 DNA: TGTGCCAGCAGCCAAGATCTGATAGGGGCGAGCTCCTACGAGCAGTACTTC. This gives the protein CASSQDLIGASSYEQYF. The chain carries TRBV4-2 and TRBJ2-7, with D perhaps TRBD1 (5 bases). CDR1 LGHNA and CDR2 YNFKEQ come from the germline V gene. The CDR3 is 17 residues long. V lost 0 bases and J 0 bases, leaving 15 bases between the germline ends.

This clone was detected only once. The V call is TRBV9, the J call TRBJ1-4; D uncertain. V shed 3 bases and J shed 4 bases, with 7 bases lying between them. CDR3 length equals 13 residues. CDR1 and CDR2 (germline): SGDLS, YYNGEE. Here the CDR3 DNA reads TGTGCCAGCAGCGACGGGGATAATGAAAAACTGTTTTTT. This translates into CASSDGDNEKLFF. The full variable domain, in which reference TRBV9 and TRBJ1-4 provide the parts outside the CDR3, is DSGVTQTPKHLITATGQRVTLRCSPRSGDLSVYWYQQSLDQGLQFLIQYYNGEERAKGNILERFSAQQFPDLHSELNLSSLELGDSALYFCASSDGDNEKLFFGSGTQLSVL.